This T cell receptor beta chain was identified in a study of blood T cells in healthy people across ages. Every donor provided 9.5 to 10 milliliters of peripheral blood. The CDR3 contains 15 residues. Trimming took off 2 bases at V and 2 bases at J, with 15 bases between the two ends. Looked up from germline, CDR1 is DFQATT and CDR2 is SNEGSKA (reference sequence). For this clonotype: Its antigen is as yet unknown.

Primers used in a second PCR of roughly 7 to 12 cycles were a sample-barcoded 5' primer and a J-beta primer mix. One entry per CDR3 protein results from TCRdb running MiXCR on the 5' RACE reads. The sample holds about 1,600,000 distinct CDR3 sequences, approximately 40% seen once. Findings of the study overall: No conclusive comparison of naive versus antigen-experienced cells was possible with unsorted PBMCs. CMV infection status of these donors was not known. Total diversity from one million sequenced T cells was likely underestimated.

The receptor's source is a woman between 18 and 29 years old in good health. This chain links TRBV20-1 with TRBJ1-1, with a weak D call TRBD1 (6 bases). Sequencing was performed on blood. Here the CDR3 reads CSARIGTDSNTEAFF. The CDR3 DNA sequence: TGCAGTGCTAGAATAGGGACGGACAGTAACACTGAAGCTTTCTTT.